This entry features one T cell receptor (beta chain) sequence. The antigen is undetermined. The junction differs from germline at one of its ends, possibly a read error. The sample is drawn from a study of T-cell memory formation after mild COVID-19. Overall study context: Clustering of TCRs was largely donor specific.

General study results and limits: A second wave expanding day 15 to 37 was CD4+-biased; contracting clones were balanced.

One entry per CDR3 protein, called by TCRdb with MiXCR from the 5' RACE reads. This table has 470,000 or so distinct CDR3 sequences, 20% appearing once. CDR1 SSHAT and CDR2 FNYEAQ come from the germline V gene (reference sequence). The length of the CDR3 is 15 residues. This sequence was found in an adult woman who had mild COVID-19 (a few samples of this study predate the infection). Cell type and time point are not known. Sequenced: PBMCs or a T cell subset sorted from them (not recorded which). The chain employs TRBV7-7 and TRBJ2-3; D perhaps matches TRBD2 (5 bases). DNA of the CDR3: TGTGCTAGCAGCTTAAGTGGGAGAGGAATAGATACGCAGTATTTT. This translates into CASSLSGRGIDTQYF.